These 15 T cell receptor beta chains originate from one sample sequenced in a study of cytomegalovirus exposure and HLA in healthy donors. With 60 Vbeta and 13 Jbeta primers, the PCR was carried out. TCRdb's table, derived via immunoSEQ multiplex PCR, lists solely in-frame clones and lacks some. Of about 100,000 clones listed, around 82% are singletons. The specimen sequenced was PBMCs. These receptors were collected from a woman in her 40s in good health and CMV-seronegative.

The J gene is TRBJ2-1, the V gene TRBV7-8; D not certain. Trimming pared 3 bases from V and 8 bases from J, leaving 11 bases between. This CDR3 has 13 residues. CDR1 is SGHVS, CDR2 FQNEAQ, per germline. CDR3 nucleotide sequence: TGTGCCAGCAGCTTCCTGGAGAATGATGAGCAGTTCTTC. This codes for CASSFLENDEQFF.

In this sample, this clone turned up once. The chain carries TRBV18 and TRBJ2-3; 9 bases are shared with TRBD1. Germline CDR1 KGHSH, CDR2 LQKENI. This CDR3 is 16 amino acids long. Trimming at V came to 5 bases and at J to 3 bases, leaving 9 bases not matched to a gene. CDR3 residues: CASSKIQGARTDTQYF. In DNA form, the CDR3 reads TGTGCCAGCTCAAAAATACAGGGGGCTAGAACAGATACGCAGTATTTT. Together with reference TRBV18 and TRBJ2-3, the CDR3 gives the full variable domain: NAGVMQNPRHLVRRRGQEARLRCSPMKGHSHVYWYRQLPEEGLKFMVYLQKENIIDESGMPKERFSAEFPKEGPSILRIQQVVRGDSAAYFCASSKIQGARTDTQYFGPGTRLTVL.

With respect to this clone: Other DNA variants within this sample encode the same CDR3. The V gene is TRBV6-6, the J gene TRBJ1-3; TRBD1 aligns across 8 bases. Germline CDR1 is MNHNY and CDR2 is SVGAGI (reference sequence). This CDR3 region has 16 residues. V was pared by 2 bases and J by 2 bases, with 5 bases of the junction left unmatched. The CDR3 reads CASSYLGTGTGNTIYF. The CDR3 DNA is TGTGCCAGCAGTTACCTGGGGACAGGTACTGGAAACACCATATATTTT.

The rearrangement uses TRBV19 and TRBJ2-1; D is unclear. The CDR3 length is 15 residues. CDR1 LNHDA and CDR2 SQIVND come from the germline V gene (reference sequence). The V gene lost 7 bases and the J gene lost 0 bases, with 13 bases spanning the gap. The CDR3 DNA follows: TGTGCCAGTAATCTCGTGGCTGGCTCCTACAATGAGCAGTTCTTC. Protein product: CASNLVAGSYNEQFF. The full variable domain, with the rest looked up from reference TRBV19 and TRBJ2-1, is DGGITQSPKYLFRKEGQNVTLSCEQNLNHDAMYWYRQDPGQGLRLIYYSQIVNDFQKGDIAEGYSVSREKKESFPLTVTSAQKNPTAFYLCASNLVAGSYNEQFFGPGTRLTVL.

The chain carries TRBV27 and TRBJ2-7; tentative D call: TRBD1 (6 bases). CDR1 and CDR2 (germline): MNHEY, SMNVEV (reference sequence). V was cut by 8 bases and J by 2 bases, with 13 bases left in between. The CDR3 is 13 residues long. CDR3 amino acids: CASAQTGTYEQYF. CDR3 bases: TGTGCCAGCGCCCAGACAGGCACCTACGAGCAGTACTTC.

The V call is TRBV27, the J call TRBJ1-2; 9 bases agree with TRBD1. Losses at the gene ends were 6 bases for V and 3 bases for J; bases not matched to a gene: 5. The V gene's germline CDR1 is MNHEY and CDR2 SMNVEV (reference sequence). This CDR3 is built from 14 residues. This CDR3 reads CASSITGGYYGYTF. The DNA for the CDR3 is TGTGCCAGCAGCATTACAGGGGGCTACTATGGCTACACCTTC.

The chain recombines TRBV5-6 with TRBJ2-7; the D gene is possibly TRBD1 (6 bases). The length of the CDR3 is 12 residues. Between the trimmed V and J ends, which lost 4 bases and 2 bases, there was a span of 7 bases. Germline V CDR1 and CDR2: SGHDT, YYEEEE. CDR3 sequence reads: CASSGGAYEQYF. The CDR3 region has the DNA TGTGCCAGCAGCGGGGGCGCCTACGAGCAGTACTTC.

J is TRBJ2-7 and V is TRBV27, with 9 positions matching TRBD2. The V gene's germline CDR1 is MNHEY and CDR2 SMNVEV (reference sequence). CDR3 length: 14 residues. Unmatched junction bases numbered 3, after V lost 2 bases and J lost 4 bases. The CDR3 DNA reads TGTGCCAGCAGTTTAACTAGCGGGCTGTACGAGCAGTACTTC. Amino acids: CASSLTSGLYEQYF.

The V and J genes are TRBV11-2 and TRBJ2-1; maybe TRBD2 (7 bases). V gave up 5 bases and J gave up 4 bases, with 27 bases separating them. The CDR3 totals 19 residues. CDR1 and CDR2 from the germline V gene are SGHAT and FQNNGV. CDR3 nucleotide sequence: TGTGCCAGCAGCCCATCCGTGTCCCCCGGCGGGGGCGCGTACAATGAGCAGTTCTTC. This encodes CASSPSVSPGGGAYNEQFF.

This chain uses TRBV9 with TRBJ2-1; 9 nucleotides agree with TRBD2. J lost 2 bases, V lost 4 bases, and 4 bases had no gene match. CDR1 SGDLS and CDR2 YYNGEE come from the germline V gene. The CDR3 loop spans 15 amino acids. The CDR3 DNA sequence: TGTGCCAGCAGCCCTAGCGGGAACCCCTACAATGAGCAGTTCTTC. Translating gives CASSPSGNPYNEQFF.

The J gene is TRBJ2-7, the V gene TRBV18; 7 nucleotides line up with TRBD1. The V gene end was trimmed by 4 bases and the J gene end by 0 bases; junction bases not matched to a gene: 0. Germline V gene sequence: CDR1 KGHSH, CDR2 LQKENI. CDR3 size: 13 residues. CDR3 sequence reads: CASSRDSSYEQYF. The CDR3 DNA sequence: TGTGCCAGCTCACGGGACAGCTCCTACGAGCAGTACTTC.

The chain couples TRBV6-5 to TRBJ1-2, with 8 bases that match TRBD1. Germline lookup yields CDR1 MNHEY and CDR2 SVGAGI. The CDR3 spans 15 residues. V was pared by 4 bases and J by 1 base, with 5 bases of the junction left unmatched. The CDR3 bases are TGTGCCAGCAGTTCGGGACAGGACCTTAACTATGGCTACACCTTC. This encodes CASSSGQDLNYGYTF.

This clone was picked up one time. The V and J genes are TRBV7-8 and TRBJ2-2; D is perhaps TRBD2 (6 bases). The V and J ends lost 2 bases and 6 bases respectively, with 22 bases between them. The CDR3 consists of 18 residues. The germline gives CDR1 SGHVS, CDR2 FQNEAQ. The CDR3 nucleotides read TGTGCCAGCAGCTTATTTGTCGAGGCGGGGTCGATATCCGGGGAGCTGTTTTTT. It is translated as CASSLFVEAGSISGELFF. Together with reference TRBV7-8 and TRBJ2-2, the CDR3 gives the full variable domain: GAGVSQSPRYKVAKRGQDVALRCDPISGHVSLFWYQQALGQGPEFLTYFQNEAQLDKSGLPSDRFFAERPEGSVSTLKIQRTQQEDSAVYLCASSLFVEAGSISGELFFGEGSRLTVL.

The chain links TRBV29-1 to TRBJ1-1; D is uncertain. Trimming pared 6 bases from V and 5 bases from J, leaving 13 bases between. The CDR3 consists of 12 residues. Germline CDR1 SQVTM, CDR2 ANQGSEA. Here the CDR3 reads CSVALGKTEAFF. CDR3 nucleotides: TGCAGCGTGGCTCTCGGGAAGACTGAAGCTTTCTTT. The entire variable domain, with the rest obtained from reference TRBV29-1 and TRBJ1-1, is as follows: SAVISQKPSRDICQRGTSLTIQCQVDSQVTMMFWYRQQPGQSLTLIATANQGSEATYESGFVIDKFPISRPNLTFSTLTVSNMSPEDSSIYLCSVALGKTEAFFGQGTRLTVV.

The chain employs TRBV28 and TRBJ2-5; D perhaps matches TRBD2 (6 bases). The CDR3 is 14 residues long. Germline V gene lookup returns CDR1 MDHEN and CDR2 SYDVKM. V was pared by 5 bases and J by 5 bases, with 15 bases between. Written as DNA, the CDR3 is TGTGCCAGCAGTAAGAGCGGGTTTGGGGAGACCCAGTACTTC. Protein product: CASSKSGFGETQYF.